The 24 T cell receptor beta chains presented below share a single source sample, sequenced in a study of blood T cell repertoires in COVID-19. Assay: immunoSEQ multiplex PCR; the TCRdb copy retains only in-frame clones and omits some. The sample records 150,000 to 200,000 clones, just under 85% being singletons. Material for sequencing was peripheral blood. Receptors were obtained from a woman aged 80 or over with acute or convalescent COVID-19.

The chain has TRBV27 and TRBJ2-1; 7 bases are shared with TRBD2. The CDR3 is made up of 17 amino acids. Germline assignment: CDR1 MNHEY and CDR2 SMNVEV (reference sequence). V lost 4 bases and J lost 6; bases outside the gene matches: 15. The chain's CDR3 is CASSSWEAGKASNEQFF. The DNA of the CDR3 is TGTGCCAGCAGTTCCTGGGAAGCGGGGAAGGCATCCAATGAGCAGTTCTTC.

This clone was detected only once. This chain connects TRBV9 to TRBJ2-3; D is uncertain. The V gene's germline CDR1 is SGDLS and CDR2 YYNGEE. The CDR3 contains 14 residues. Deletions cut 0 bases from V and 3 bases from J, with 8 bases between. The CDR3 spells CASSVGSLTDTQYF. CDR3 in DNA: TGTGCCAGCAGCGTAGGGAGTTTGACAGATACGCAGTATTTT. Together with reference TRBV9 and TRBJ2-3, the CDR3 gives the full variable domain: DSGVTQTPKHLITATGQRVTLRCSPRSGDLSVYWYQQSLDQGLQFLIQYYNGEERAKGNILERFSAQQFPDLHSELNLSSLELGDSALYFCASSVGSLTDTQYFGPGTRLTVL.

The CDR3 nucleotides read TGCAGCGTTGAAGAGCAGGGGGCCGGGGAGCTGTTTTTT. It specifies CSVEEQGAGELFF. V and J are TRBV29-1 and TRBJ2-2, with 7 bases identical to TRBD1. This CDR3 is built from 13 residues. Germline assignment: CDR1 SQVTM and CDR2 ANQGSEA. Losses at the gene ends were 0 bases for V and 6 bases for J; bases not matched to a gene: 1.

The chain has TRBV7-2 and TRBJ2-7, with TRBD1 matching over 8 bases. Germline V gene sequence: CDR1 SGHTA, CDR2 FQGNSA. The CDR3 is made up of 16 amino acids. After removal of 1 base from V and 4 bases from J, the junction contained 9 bases not matched to a gene. The CDR3: CASSLGGQGPGYEQYF. CDR3 DNA sequence: TGTGCCAGCAGCTTAGGCGGACAGGGTCCTGGGTACGAGCAGTACTTC.

V gene TRBV5-1 combines with J gene TRBJ1-2; D gene unclear. Germline CDR1 is SGHRS and CDR2 is YFSETQ. Between the trimmed V and J ends, which lost 2 bases and 3 bases, there was a span of 11 bases. The CDR3 sequence is 14 residues long. For the CDR3, the DNA is TGCGCCAGCAGCTTATCTGAGGTGGACTATGGCTACACCTTC. Translation gives CASSLSEVDYGYTF.

This sequence joins TRBV20-1 and TRBJ2-5; D gene ambiguous. Trimming left V 5 bases short and J 0 bases short, with 4 bases between. The V gene's germline CDR1 is DFQATT and CDR2 SNEGSKA (reference sequence). This CDR3 has 11 residues. In nucleotides, the CDR3 is TGCAGTGCTCCTTACCAAGAGACCCAGTACTTC. Translated: CSAPYQETQYF.

This clone came up a few times. The chain links TRBV5-1 to TRBJ2-2; no clear D. CDR1 and CDR2 from the germline V gene are SGHRS and YFSETQ. V was shortened by 3 bases and J by 0 bases, with 12 bases between the two germline ends. CDR3 length equals 16 residues. The DNA for the CDR3 is TGCGCCAGCAGCTCCGGAGTTGGCGCGAACACCGGGGAGCTGTTTTTT. Amino acid sequence: CASSSGVGANTGELFF.

This chain joins TRBV11-2 and TRBJ1-2; 9 bases are a match to TRBD1. The CDR3 is made up of 18 amino acids. V shed 4 bases, J shed 4 bases, and the junction held 16 bases outside the gene matches. Germline loops: CDR1 SGHAT, CDR2 FQNNGV. Written as DNA, the CDR3 is TGTGCCAGCAGCTCGAACCCGGGACAGGGCCCCGTGGGCTATGGCTACACCTTC. It encodes CASSSNPGQGPVGYGYTF.

This clone came up once. The chain couples TRBV24-1 to TRBJ2-7, with D perhaps matching TRBD1 (6 bases). The length of the CDR3 is 21 residues. With 1 base removed from V and 5 bases from J, the gap between germline ends came to 32 bases. CDR1 is KGHDR, CDR2 SFDVKD, per germline. CDR3 sequence: CATSDFDCGQSRRLPPNEQYF. In nucleotides, the CDR3 is TGTGCCACCAGTGATTTCGACTGCGGACAGTCCCGGCGACTACCTCCTAACGAGCAGTACTTC.

The chain's CDR3 is CASSVRGSQETQYF. The CDR3, as DNA: TGTGCCAGCAGCGTCAGGGGCAGCCAAGAGACCCAGTACTTC. The rearrangement links TRBV9 to TRBJ2-5; maybe TRBD1 (6 bases). This CDR3 is 14 amino acids long. CDR1 and CDR2 from the germline V gene are SGDLS and YYNGEE. The ends were cut back, 2 bases at V and 1 base at J, with 9 bases in the middle.

This rearrangement joins TRBV12-3 or TRBV12-4 to TRBJ1-2; D is perhaps TRBD1 (6 bases). Trimming stripped 5 bases from V and 7 bases from J, with 11 bases between. This CDR3 contains 12 residues. The CDR3 bases are TGTGCCAGCAGTACCGACAGGTTTGGCTACACCTTC. Encoded protein: CASSTDRFGYTF.

V gene TRBV18 combines with J gene TRBJ2-7; D possibly corresponds to TRBD2 (5 bases). Germline-derived CDR1 and CDR2 are KGHSH and LQKENI. The CDR3 is 14 amino acids. The V and J ends lost 2 bases and 4 bases respectively, with 12 bases between them. The CDR3 coding sequence is TGTGCCAGCTCACCAAAAGGACTGAGGTACGAGCAGTACTTC. This gives the protein CASSPKGLRYEQYF.

The chain couples TRBV6-5 to TRBJ2-2, with 8 bases aligning to TRBD1. The germline V gene has CDR1 MNHEY and CDR2 SVGAGI. V lost 7 bases to trimming and J lost 6 bases; unmatched junction nucleotides: 4. The CDR3 has 13 amino acids. CDR3 sequence reads: CASNSQGAGELFF. CDR3 coding DNA: TGTGCCAGCAATTCACAGGGGGCCGGGGAGCTGTTTTTT.

In its sample, this clone was seen many times. V and J are TRBV4-3 and TRBJ2-1; D may be TRBD2 (6 bases). Trimming removed 0 bases from V and 14 bases from J, with 14 bases in between. This CDR3 spans 13 amino acids. CDR1 and CDR2 (germline): LGHNA, YSLEER. The CDR3 DNA is TGCGCCAGCAGCCAAGAGAGGAGGGACCCGGAGTTCTTC. Its translation: CASSQERRDPEFF.

The chain has TRBV7-9 and TRBJ2-3; 7 bases are a match to TRBD2. The CDR3 spans 15 residues. The junction had 7 bases not matched to a gene; V was cut back by 5 bases and J by 2 bases. The germline V gene encodes CDR1 SEHNR and CDR2 FQNEAQ (reference sequence). This CDR3 is CASSPGGTLTDTQYF. CDR3 in DNA: TGTGCCAGCAGCCCCGGGGGGACTCTCACAGATACGCAGTATTTT.

The rearrangement uses TRBV6-6 and TRBJ2-1; a weak D match, TRBD1 (6 bases). The V gene lost 2 bases and the J gene lost 4 bases, with 9 bases spanning the gap. This CDR3 spans 14 amino acids. Germline CDR1 is MNHNY and CDR2 is SVGAGI (reference sequence). CDR3 coding DNA: TGTGCCAGCAGTTACCTGGACAGTTACAATGAGCAGTTCTTC. Translating it yields CASSYLDSYNEQFF.

V and J are TRBV6-5 and TRBJ2-3; TRBD2 agrees at 8 bases. This CDR3 comprises 15 residues. Losses at the gene ends were 8 bases for V and 4 bases for J; bases not matched to a gene: 11. The V gene's germline CDR1 is MNHEY and CDR2 SVGAGI. CDR3 in amino acids: CASVTGRAGADTQYF. The CDR3 DNA follows: TGTGCCAGCGTTACCGGGAGGGCCGGAGCAGATACGCAGTATTTT.

This sequence joins TRBV2 and TRBJ2-5, with a possible D match to TRBD2 (6 bases). The V end lost 5 bases, the J end lost 3 bases, and 13 bases lay between the germline ends. Looked up from germline, CDR1 is SNHLY and CDR2 is FYNNEI. The CDR3 extends over 14 amino acids. The CDR3 DNA sequence: TGTGCCAGCAGTAACCTTTTAGCGGAAGAGACCCAGTACTTC. As protein: CASSNLLAEETQYF.

J is TRBJ2-1 and V is TRBV19; 8 bases are shared with TRBD2. Germline trimming cut 6 bases from V and 8 bases from J; bases unmatched to any gene: 15. Germline V gives CDR1 LNHDA, CDR2 SQIVND (reference sequence). This CDR3 is built from 16 residues. The DNA of the CDR3 is TGTGCCAGTAGGAATAGCGGGAACAACCCCGTGGATGAGCAGTTCTTC. Its translation: CASRNSGNNPVDEQFF. The full variable domain, rest sourced from reference TRBV19 and TRBJ2-1, is DGGITQSPKYLFRKEGQNVTLSCEQNLNHDAMYWYRQDPGQGLRLIYYSQIVNDFQKGDIAEGYSVSREKKESFPLTVTSAQKNPTAFYLCASRNSGNNPVDEQFFGPGTRLTVL.

The gene calls are TRBV6-1 and TRBJ2-7, with 10 positions matching TRBD1. The V gene end was trimmed by 8 bases and the J gene end by 4 bases; junction bases not matched to a gene: 5. Germline assignment: CDR1 MNHNS and CDR2 SASEGT. The CDR3 spans 13 residues. Written as DNA, the CDR3 is TGTGCCAGCCGCCGGACAGGGGGTTACGAGCAGTACTTC. This codes for CASRRTGGYEQYF.

The chain joins TRBV21-1 to TRBJ1-2; TRBD1 is taken as the D call from the table, unchecked against the DNA. TRBV21-1 is a pseudogene segment. The CDR3 loop spans 10 amino acids. As DNA, the CDR3 is TGTGCCAGCAGCGGACGACAGGGGGGCTTC. This gives the protein CASSGRQGGF.

The chain recombines TRBV5-4 with TRBJ2-7; a weak D match, TRBD2 (6 bases). Germline values: CDR1 SGHNT, CDR2 YYREEE (reference sequence). V lost 2 bases, J lost 2 bases, and 11 bases lay in between. The CDR3 has 14 amino acids. CDR3 sequence: CASSFGGGPYEQYF. The CDR3 DNA reads as TGTGCCAGCAGCTTTGGGGGAGGTCCCTACGAGCAGTACTTC.

V gene TRBV19 combines with J gene TRBJ2-3; a possible D gene is TRBD2 (6 bases). Germline assignment: CDR1 LNHDA and CDR2 SQIVND (reference sequence). Trimming took off 5 bases at V and 1 base at J, with 13 bases between the two ends. The CDR3 loop spans 15 amino acids. CDR3 sequence (DNA): TGTGCCAGTAGTTCGCGGGGTGGGGGCACAGATACGCAGTATTTT. It yields the protein CASSSRGGGTDTQYF.

V and J are TRBV2 and TRBJ2-1; possible D gene TRBD2, 6 bases. The CDR3 sequence is 12 residues long. Trimming pared 2 bases from V and 9 bases from J, leaving 8 bases between. Germline values: CDR1 SNHLY, CDR2 FYNNEI. CDR3 residues: CASSERGGEQFF. The DNA for the CDR3 is TGTGCCAGCAGTGAAAGGGGAGGTGAGCAGTTCTTC. Using reference TRBV2 and TRBJ2-1 for the parts outside the CDR3, the full variable domain is EPEVTQTPSHQVTQMGQEVILRCVPISNHLYFYWYRQILGQKVEFLVSFYNNEISEKSEIFDDQFSVERPDGSNFTLKIRSTKLEDSAMYFCASSERGGEQFFGPGTRLTVL.